This T cell receptor beta chain was obtained from a study of T cell changes during pregnancy in multiple sclerosis. Sequenced by immunoSEQ multiplex PCR; TCRdb stores in-frame clones only, minus some. The table lists about 59,000 clones, approximately 90% of them singletons. Trimming cost V 6 bases and J 0 bases, with 12 bases left between them. The germline V gene encodes CDR1 SQVTM and CDR2 ANQGSEA. This CDR3 spans 14 amino acids. Here the sequenced sample was peripheral blood, taken in the first trimester of pregnancy. This receptor was identified in a female donor with multiple sclerosis, enrolled in a pregnancy study. This chain connects TRBV29-1 to TRBJ2-1; D uncertain. The CDR3 here is CSVVFLSSYNEQFF. CDR3 nucleotide sequence: TGCAGCGTGGTATTCCTTAGCTCCTACAATGAGCAGTTCTTC.